This T cell receptor (beta chain) comes out of a study of CD8 T cells in Susac syndrome. TCR beta sequencing covered blood CD8+ and CD4+ T cells. Both CD4+ and CD8+ T cells were negatively isolated, and TEMRA cells underwent FACS enrichment. The authors reverse transcribed roughly 0.5 to 1 ug RNA with random hexamers. TCRdb called the immunoSEQ multiplex PCR reads again in MiXCR, with one record for every CDR3 protein. The table includes about 170,000 distinct CDR3 sequences, 95% to 97% detected once. Study-level points and caveats: The study recognized that the number of individuals in its TCR sequencing and HLA analysis was relatively small. The CD4+ T cell repertoires, which came from Susac syndrome patients, showed no sign of clonal expansion.

Note on this clonotype: Its target is not known.

The germline CDR1 and CDR2 sequences are SGHTA and FQGNSA. The CDR3 sequence is 12 residues long. V lost 2 bases, J lost 7 bases, and 8 bases lay in between. The TCR originated in a human donor with Susac syndrome. The gene calls are TRBV7-2 and TRBJ1-2; the D gene is possibly TRBD1 (5 bases). The sample consisted of CD4+ T cells from PBMCs. The CDR3 loop reads CASSLMGVGYTF. The CDR3 nucleotides read TGTGCCAGCAGCTTAATGGGGGTTGGCTACACCTTC.